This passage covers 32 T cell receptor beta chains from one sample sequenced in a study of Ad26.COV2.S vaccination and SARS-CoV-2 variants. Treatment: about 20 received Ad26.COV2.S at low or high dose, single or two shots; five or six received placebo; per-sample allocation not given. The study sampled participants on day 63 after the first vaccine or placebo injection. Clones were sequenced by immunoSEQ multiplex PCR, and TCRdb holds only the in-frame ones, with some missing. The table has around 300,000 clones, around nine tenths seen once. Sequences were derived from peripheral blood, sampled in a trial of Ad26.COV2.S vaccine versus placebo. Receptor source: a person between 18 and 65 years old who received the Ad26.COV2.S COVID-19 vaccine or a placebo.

For the CDR3, the DNA is TGTGCCACCAGTGATCGTTTAGCGGGAGGGGGTGTAAGTGAGCAGTTCTTC. Translated: CATSDRLAGGGVSEQFF. V and J are TRBV24-1 and TRBJ2-1; TRBD2 matches 11 bases. This CDR3 is 17 amino acids long. Germline V gene sequence: CDR1 KGHDR, CDR2 SFDVKD. The V gene end was trimmed by 3 bases and the J gene end by 9 bases; junction bases not matched to a gene: 12.

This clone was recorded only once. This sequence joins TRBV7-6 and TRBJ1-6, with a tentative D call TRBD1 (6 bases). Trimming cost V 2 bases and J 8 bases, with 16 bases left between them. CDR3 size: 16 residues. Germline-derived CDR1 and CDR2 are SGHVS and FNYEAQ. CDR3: CASSLNHRARDSPLHF. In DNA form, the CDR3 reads TGTGCCAGCAGCTTAAACCACAGGGCACGAGATTCACCCCTCCACTTT.

The CDR3 here is CASSLAIAAYNEQFF. CDR3 DNA: TGTGCCAGCAGCTTAGCGATAGCGGCCTACAATGAGCAGTTCTTC. The rearrangement links TRBV7-2 to TRBJ2-1; the D gene is possibly TRBD2 (6 bases). CDR1 SGHTA and CDR2 FQGNSA come from the germline V gene. Trimming left V 0 bases short and J 2 bases short, with 8 bases between. The CDR3 is 15 amino acids.

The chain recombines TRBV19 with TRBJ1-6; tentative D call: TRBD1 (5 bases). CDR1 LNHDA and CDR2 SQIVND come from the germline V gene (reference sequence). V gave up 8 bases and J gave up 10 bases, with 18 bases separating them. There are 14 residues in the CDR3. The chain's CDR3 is CASPSCREKSPLHF. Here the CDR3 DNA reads TGTGCCAGTCCTTCCTGCAGGGAAAAATCACCCCTCCACTTT. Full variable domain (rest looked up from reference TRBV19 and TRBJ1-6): DGGITQSPKYLFRKEGQNVTLSCEQNLNHDAMYWYRQDPGQGLRLIYYSQIVNDFQKGDIAEGYSVSREKKESFPLTVTSAQKNPTAFYLCASPSCREKSPLHFGNGTRLTVT.

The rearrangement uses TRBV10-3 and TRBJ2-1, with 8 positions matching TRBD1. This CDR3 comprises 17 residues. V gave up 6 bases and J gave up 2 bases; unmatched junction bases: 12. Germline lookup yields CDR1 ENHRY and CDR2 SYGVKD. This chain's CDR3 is CAIRGRQGWETYNEQFF. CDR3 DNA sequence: TGTGCCATCAGAGGCAGACAGGGGTGGGAAACCTACAATGAGCAGTTCTTC.

Here the CDR3 DNA reads TGCGCCAGCAGCTACCCCGGGGAGACCCAGTACTTC. This sequence encodes CASSYPGETQYF. The genes are TRBV5-1 and TRBJ2-5; D gene unclear. Germline V gene lookup returns CDR1 SGHRS and CDR2 YFSETQ. Deletions cut 3 bases from V and 5 bases from J, with 8 bases between. The CDR3 runs to 12 residues.

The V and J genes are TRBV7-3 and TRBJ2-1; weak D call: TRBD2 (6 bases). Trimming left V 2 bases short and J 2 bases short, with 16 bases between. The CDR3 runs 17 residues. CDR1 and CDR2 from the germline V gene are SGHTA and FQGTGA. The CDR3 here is CASSLSVETSAYNEQFF. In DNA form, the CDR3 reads TGTGCCAGCAGCTTATCGGTCGAGACTAGTGCCTACAATGAGCAGTTCTTC.

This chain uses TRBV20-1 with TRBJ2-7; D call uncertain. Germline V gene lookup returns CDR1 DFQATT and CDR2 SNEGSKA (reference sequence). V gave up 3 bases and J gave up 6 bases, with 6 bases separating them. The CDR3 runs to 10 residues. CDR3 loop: CSARMAEQYF. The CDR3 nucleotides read TGCAGTGCTAGGATGGCCGAGCAGTACTTC.

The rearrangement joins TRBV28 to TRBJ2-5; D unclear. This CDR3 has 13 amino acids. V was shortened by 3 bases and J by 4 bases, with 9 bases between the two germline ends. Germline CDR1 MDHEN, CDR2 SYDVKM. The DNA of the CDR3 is TGTGCCAGCAGTTTCGCGCCCGGAGAGACCCAGTACTTC. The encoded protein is CASSFAPGETQYF.

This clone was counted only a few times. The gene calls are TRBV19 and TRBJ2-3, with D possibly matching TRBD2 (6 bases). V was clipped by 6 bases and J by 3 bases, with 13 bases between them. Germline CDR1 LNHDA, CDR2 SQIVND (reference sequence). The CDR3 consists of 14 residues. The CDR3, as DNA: TGTGCCAGTAGGTCGGGGCGGGATACAGATACGCAGTATTTT. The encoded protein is CASRSGRDTDTQYF.

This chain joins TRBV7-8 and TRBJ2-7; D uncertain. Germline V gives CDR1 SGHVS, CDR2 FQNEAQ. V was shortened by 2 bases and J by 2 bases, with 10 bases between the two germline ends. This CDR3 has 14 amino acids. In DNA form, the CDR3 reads TGTGCCAGCAGCTTAATGCTTCTTCCCTACGAGCAGTACTTC. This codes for CASSLMLLPYEQYF.

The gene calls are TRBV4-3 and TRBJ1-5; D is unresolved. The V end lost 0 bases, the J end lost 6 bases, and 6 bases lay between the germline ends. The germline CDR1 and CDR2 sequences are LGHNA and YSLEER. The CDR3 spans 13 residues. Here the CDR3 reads CASSQEFSQPQHF. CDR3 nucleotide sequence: TGCGCCAGCAGCCAAGAGTTCTCTCAGCCCCAGCATTTT.

CDR3 sequence (DNA): TGCGCCAGCAGGTCCGGGACAGGGGGCCGAGAGACCCAGTACTTC. Amino acid sequence: CASRSGTGGRETQYF. The J gene is TRBJ2-5, the V gene TRBV5-1; 12 positions match TRBD1. V lost 5 bases, J lost 4 bases, and 6 bases stayed unmatched. The CDR3 spans 15 residues. CDR1 is SGHRS and CDR2 is YFSETQ in the germline V gene.

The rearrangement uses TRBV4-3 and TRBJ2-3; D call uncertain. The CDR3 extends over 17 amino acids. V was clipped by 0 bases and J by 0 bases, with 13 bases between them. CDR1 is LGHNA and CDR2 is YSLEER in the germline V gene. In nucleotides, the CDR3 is TGCGCCAGCAGCCAAGATTGGGCGGCAGTAAGCACAGATACGCAGTATTTT. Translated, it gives CASSQDWAAVSTDTQYF.

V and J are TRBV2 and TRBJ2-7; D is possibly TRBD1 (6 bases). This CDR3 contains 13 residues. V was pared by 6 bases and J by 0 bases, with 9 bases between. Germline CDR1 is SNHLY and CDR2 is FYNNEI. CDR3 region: CASSPQGSYEQYF. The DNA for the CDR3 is TGTGCCAGCAGCCCACAGGGCTCCTACGAGCAGTACTTC.

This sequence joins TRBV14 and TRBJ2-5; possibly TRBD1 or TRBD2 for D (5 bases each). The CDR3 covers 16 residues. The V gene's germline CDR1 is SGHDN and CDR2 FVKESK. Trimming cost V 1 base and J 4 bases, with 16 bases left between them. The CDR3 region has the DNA TGTGCCAGCAGCCAAGCATTTCGGGGCCCTCCAGAGACCCAGTACTTC. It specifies CASSQAFRGPPETQYF.

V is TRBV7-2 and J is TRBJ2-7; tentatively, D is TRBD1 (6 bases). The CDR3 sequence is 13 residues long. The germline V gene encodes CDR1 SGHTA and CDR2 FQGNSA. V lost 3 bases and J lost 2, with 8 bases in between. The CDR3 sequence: CASSLDRAYEQYF. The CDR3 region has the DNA TGTGCCAGCAGCTTGGACAGAGCCTACGAGCAGTACTTC.

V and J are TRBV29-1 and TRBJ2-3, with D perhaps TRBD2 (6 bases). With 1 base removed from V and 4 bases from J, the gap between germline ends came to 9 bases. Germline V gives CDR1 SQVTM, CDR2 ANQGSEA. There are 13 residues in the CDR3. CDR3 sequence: CSVEVGSADTQYF. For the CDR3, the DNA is TGCAGCGTTGAAGTCGGGAGCGCAGATACGCAGTATTTT.

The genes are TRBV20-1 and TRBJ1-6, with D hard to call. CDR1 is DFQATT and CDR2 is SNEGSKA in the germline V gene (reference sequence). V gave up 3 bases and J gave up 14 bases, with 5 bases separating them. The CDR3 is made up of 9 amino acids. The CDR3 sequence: CSASGSLHF. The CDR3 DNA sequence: TGCAGTGCTAGTGGGTCCCTCCACTTT.

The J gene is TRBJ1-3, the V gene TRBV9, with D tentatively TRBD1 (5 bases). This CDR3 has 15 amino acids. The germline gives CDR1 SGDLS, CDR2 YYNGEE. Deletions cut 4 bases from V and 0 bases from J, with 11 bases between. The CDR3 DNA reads TGTGCCAGCAGCCCCGGGACGGACTCTGGAAACACCATATATTTT. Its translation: CASSPGTDSGNTIYF.

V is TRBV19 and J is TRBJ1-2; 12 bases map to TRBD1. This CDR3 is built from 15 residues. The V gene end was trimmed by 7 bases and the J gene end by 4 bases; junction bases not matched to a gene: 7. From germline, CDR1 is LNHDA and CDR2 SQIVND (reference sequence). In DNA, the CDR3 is TGTGCCAGTACCCAGGGACAGGGGGCAATCTATGGCTACACCTTC. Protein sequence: CASTQGQGAIYGYTF.

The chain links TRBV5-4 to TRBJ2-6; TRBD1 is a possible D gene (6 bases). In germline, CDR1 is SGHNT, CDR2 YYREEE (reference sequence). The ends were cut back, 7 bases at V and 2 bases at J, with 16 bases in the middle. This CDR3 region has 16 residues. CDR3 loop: CASLRQALPGANVLTF. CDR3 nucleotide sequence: TGTGCCAGCCTCCGACAGGCCTTACCTGGGGCCAACGTCCTGACTTTC.

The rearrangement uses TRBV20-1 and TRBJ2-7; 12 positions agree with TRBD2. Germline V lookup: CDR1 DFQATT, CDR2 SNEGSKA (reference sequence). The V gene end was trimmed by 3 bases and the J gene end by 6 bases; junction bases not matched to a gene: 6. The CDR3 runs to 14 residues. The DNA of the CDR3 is TGCAGTGCTAGTGGACTAGCGGGAACAGGCGAGCAGTACTTC. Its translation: CSASGLAGTGEQYF.

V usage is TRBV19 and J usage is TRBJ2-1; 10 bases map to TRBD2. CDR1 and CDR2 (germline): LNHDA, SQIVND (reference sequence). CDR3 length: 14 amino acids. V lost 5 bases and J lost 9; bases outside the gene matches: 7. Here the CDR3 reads CASSSSGGASEQFF. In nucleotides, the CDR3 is TGTGCCAGTAGTTCGAGCGGGGGGGCCTCTGAGCAGTTCTTC.

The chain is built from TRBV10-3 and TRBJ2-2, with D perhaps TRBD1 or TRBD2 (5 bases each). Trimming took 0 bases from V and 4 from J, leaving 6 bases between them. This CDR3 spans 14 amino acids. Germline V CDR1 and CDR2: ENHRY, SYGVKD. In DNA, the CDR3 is TGTGCCATCAGTGAGTCCGGGGCCACCGGGGAGCTGTTTTTT. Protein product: CAISESGATGELFF.

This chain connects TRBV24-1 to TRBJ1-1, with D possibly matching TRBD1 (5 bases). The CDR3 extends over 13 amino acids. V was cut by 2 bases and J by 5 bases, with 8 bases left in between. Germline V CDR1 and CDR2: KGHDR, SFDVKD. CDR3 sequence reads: CATSDSGLTEAFF. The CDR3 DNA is TGTGCCACCAGTGATTCGGGACTTACTGAAGCTTTCTTT.

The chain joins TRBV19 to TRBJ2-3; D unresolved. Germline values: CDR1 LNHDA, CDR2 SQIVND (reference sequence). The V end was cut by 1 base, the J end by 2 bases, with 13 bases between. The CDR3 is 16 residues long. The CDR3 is CASSIAQRPNTDTQYF. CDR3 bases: TGTGCCAGTAGTATAGCTCAGAGGCCTAACACAGATACGCAGTATTTT.

CDR3 nucleotides: TGTGCCAGCAGGTTGGGCGGGCACTACGAGCAGTACTTC. Residues: CASRLGGHYEQYF. The V gene is TRBV12-3 or TRBV12-4, the J gene TRBJ2-7; a weak D match, TRBD2 (5 bases). Deletions cut 6 bases from V and 3 bases from J, with 12 bases between. The CDR3 runs to 13 residues.

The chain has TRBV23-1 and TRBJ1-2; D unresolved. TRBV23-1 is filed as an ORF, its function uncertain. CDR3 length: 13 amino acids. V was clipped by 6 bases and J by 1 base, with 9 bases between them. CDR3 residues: CASRLVYNYGYTF. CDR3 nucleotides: TGCGCCAGCAGACTTGTATATAACTATGGCTACACCTTC.

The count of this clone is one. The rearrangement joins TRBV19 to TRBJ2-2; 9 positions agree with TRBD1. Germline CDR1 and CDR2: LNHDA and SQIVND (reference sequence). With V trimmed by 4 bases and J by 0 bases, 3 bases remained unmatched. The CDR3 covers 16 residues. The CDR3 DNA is TGTGCCAGTAGTACACAGGGGGCTGCGAACACCGGGGAGCTGTTTTTT. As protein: CASSTQGAANTGELFF.

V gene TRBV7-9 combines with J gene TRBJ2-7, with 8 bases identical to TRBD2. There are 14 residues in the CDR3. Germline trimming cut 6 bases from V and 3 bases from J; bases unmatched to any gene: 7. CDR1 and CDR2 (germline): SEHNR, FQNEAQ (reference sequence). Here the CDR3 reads CASSREGRFYEQYF. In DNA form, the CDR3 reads TGTGCCAGCAGTCGGGAGGGTCGATTCTACGAGCAGTACTTC.

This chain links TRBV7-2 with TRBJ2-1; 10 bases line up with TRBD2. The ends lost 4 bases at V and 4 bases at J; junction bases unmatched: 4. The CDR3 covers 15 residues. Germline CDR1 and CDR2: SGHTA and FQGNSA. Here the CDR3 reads CASSSSGGAYNEQFF. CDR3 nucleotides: TGTGCCAGCAGCTCGAGCGGGGGGGCTTACAATGAGCAGTTCTTC.